The 20 T cell receptor beta chains below come from one sample, sequenced in a study of cytomegalovirus exposure and HLA in healthy donors. Primers: 60 Vbeta forward and 13 Jbeta reverse. The assay was immunoSEQ multiplex PCR, and TCRdb's table has in-frame clones only and misses some. The data contain about 140,000 clones, approximately 90% of them singletons. The sequencing sample was made of PBMCs. These receptors originate from a woman aged 30 to 39 in good health and CMV-seronegative.

The chain has TRBV11-2 and TRBJ2-7; 7 bases map to TRBD2. The germline gives CDR1 SGHAT, CDR2 FQNNGV. V trimming: 4 bases; J trimming: 6 bases; junction bases outside the gene matches: 6. This CDR3 is built from 13 residues. CDR3 region: CASSSGSGVEQYF. The DNA for the CDR3 is TGTGCCAGCAGCTCAGGAAGCGGGGTCGAGCAGTACTTC.

The chain joins TRBV11-2 to TRBJ1-4, with 7 bases matching TRBD1. V lost 7 bases and J lost 4; bases outside the gene matches: 18. This CDR3 is 18 amino acids long. Germline V CDR1 and CDR2: SGHAT, FQNNGV. The CDR3 region has the DNA TGTGCCAGCATGAGTGTAGGAAAGAACAGGGGAATTAATGAAAAACTGTTTTTT. Translation: CASMSVGKNRGINEKLFF. Looking up the rest from reference TRBV11-2 and TRBJ1-4 gives the full variable domain: EAGVAQSPRYKIIEKRQSVAFWCNPISGHATLYWYQQILGQGPKLLIQFQNNGVVDDSQLPKDRFSAERLKGVDSTLKIQPAKLEDSAVYLCASMSVGKNRGINEKLFFGSGTQLSVL.

The rearrangement uses TRBV5-1 and TRBJ2-1, with 15 bases that match TRBD2. The CDR3 is made up of 15 amino acids. V lost 4 bases, J lost 15 bases, and 11 bases stayed unmatched. The V gene's germline CDR1 is SGHRS and CDR2 YFSETQ. The CDR3 spells CASSPLGLAGGNRFF. The CDR3 DNA sequence: TGCGCCAGCAGCCCTTTGGGACTAGCGGGAGGTAATCGGTTCTTC.

The chain recombines TRBV2 with TRBJ2-1, with TRBD2 matching over 8 bases. The CDR3 has 13 amino acids. J was trimmed by 2 bases and V by 7 bases; bases with no gene match: 1. From germline, CDR1 is SNHLY and CDR2 FYNNEI. The CDR3 nucleotides read TGTGCCAGCACCGGGGGGGCCTACAATGAGCAGTTCTTC. Translating it yields CASTGGAYNEQFF.

The chain is built from TRBV28 and TRBJ2-7; TRBD2 matches 8 bases. Per germline, CDR1 MDHEN and CDR2 SYDVKM. With 5 bases clipped from V and 6 bases from J, the junction kept 18 bases outside the gene matches. CDR3 length: 17 residues. Written as DNA, the CDR3 is TGTGCCAGCAGTCTCCTTCCACCGGGAGCCGCGGGGGGCGAGCAGTACTTC. It specifies CASSLLPPGAAGGEQYF.

V is TRBV13 and J is TRBJ2-7, with 15 bases aligning to TRBD2. The CDR3 length is 15 residues. V was clipped by 4 bases and J by 2 bases; unmatched bases: 0. Germline CDR1 is PRHDT and CDR2 is FYEKMQ (reference sequence). CDR3 sequence: CASSWTSGGAYEQYF. CDR3 DNA sequence: TGTGCCAGCAGCTGGACTAGCGGGGGGGCCTACGAGCAGTACTTC. Complete variable domain (other parts from reference TRBV13 and TRBJ2-7): AAGVIQSPRHLIKEKRETATLKCYPIPRHDTVYWYQQGPGQDPQFLISFYEKMQSDKGSIPDRFSAQQFSDYHSELNMSSLELGDSALYFCASSWTSGGAYEQYFGPGTRLTVT.

The count of this clone is one. This rearrangement joins TRBV13 to TRBJ2-7; D may be TRBD2 (6 bases). V lost 5 bases to trimming and J lost 7 bases, with 18 bases between them. Germline V gene data show CDR1 as PRHDT and CDR2 as FYEKMQ (reference sequence). The CDR3 runs 14 residues. The CDR3 is CASSHGDSRWEQYF. The DNA of the CDR3 is TGTGCCAGCAGCCACGGGGACTCCCGTTGGGAGCAGTACTTC.

This chain connects TRBV6-4 to TRBJ1-1, with 7 nucleotides matching TRBD1. The CDR3 runs 14 residues. Per germline, CDR1 MRHNA and CDR2 SNTAGT. Trimming took 6 bases from V and 1 from J; bases not matched to a gene: 5. Written as DNA, the CDR3 is TGTGCCAGCAGAGAAAGGACAGGGAACACTGAAGCTTTCTTT. Amino acids: CASRERTGNTEAFF.

The CDR3 loop reads CASSQASGQGTYEQYF. Written as DNA, the CDR3 is TGTGCCAGCAGCCAAGCCAGCGGACAGGGAACCTACGAGCAGTACTTC. The chain links TRBV4-2 to TRBJ2-7; TRBD1 aligns across 8 bases. This CDR3 is 16 amino acids long. Per the germline V gene, CDR1 is LGHNA and CDR2 is YNFKEQ. V was clipped by 1 base and J by 2 bases; unmatched bases: 7.

The J gene is TRBJ1-3, the V gene TRBV5-6; the D is unclear. The CDR3 extends over 15 amino acids. The germline V gene has CDR1 SGHDT and CDR2 YYEEEE. V lost 2 bases and J 0 bases, leaving 9 bases between the germline ends. This CDR3 reads CASSFPQNSGNTIYF. The CDR3 nucleotides are TGTGCCAGCAGCTTCCCACAGAACTCTGGAAACACCATATATTTT. The variable domain in full, with the rest retrieved from reference TRBV5-6 and TRBJ1-3, is DAGVTQSPTHLIKTRGQQVTLRCSPKSGHDTVSWYQQALGQGPQFIFQYYEEEERQRGNFPDRFSGHQFPNYSSELNVNALLLGDSALYLCASSFPQNSGNTIYFGEGSWLTVV.

CDR3 region: CASSQDDREPYNEQFF. CDR3 nucleotide sequence: TGCGCCAGCAGCCAAGACGACAGGGAACCCTACAATGAGCAGTTCTTC. The chain is built from TRBV4-1 and TRBJ2-1; 7 bases match TRBD1. The V segment lost 0 bases and the J segment 2 bases; nucleotides outside the gene matches: 4. The CDR3 spans 16 residues. CDR1 MGHRA and CDR2 YSYEKL come from the germline V gene.

V is TRBV5-1 and J is TRBJ2-1; D gene uncertain. V lost 2 bases and J 4 bases, leaving 7 bases between the germline ends. The germline V gene encodes CDR1 SGHRS and CDR2 YFSETQ. CDR3 length: 13 amino acids. The CDR3 DNA reads as TGCGCCAGCAGCTTTATAGCATACAATGAGCAGTTCTTC. Protein product: CASSFIAYNEQFF.

The genes are TRBV6-6 and TRBJ2-1; D remains ambiguous. The length of the CDR3 is 14 residues. Germline V lookup: CDR1 MNHNY, CDR2 SVGAGI (reference sequence). V gave up 6 bases and J gave up 6 bases, with 15 bases separating them. CDR3 loop: CASSLPPLSNEQFF. CDR3 in DNA: TGTGCCAGCAGCCTCCCCCCCTTGAGCAATGAGCAGTTCTTC.

The CDR3 nucleotides read TGTGCCAGCAGCCCCTCCGGGACAGGGGGTAACGAGCAGTACTTC. This translates into CASSPSGTGGNEQYF. The chain is built from TRBV7-2 and TRBJ2-7, with 11 positions matching TRBD1. Trimming at V came to 5 bases and at J to 5 bases, leaving 8 bases not matched to a gene. Looked up from germline, CDR1 is SGHTA and CDR2 is FQGNSA. The CDR3 totals 15 residues.

The rearrangement uses TRBV6-5 and TRBJ2-7; TRBD1 aligns across 7 bases. J was trimmed by 3 bases and V by 0 bases; bases with no gene match: 5. Germline V lookup: CDR1 MNHEY, CDR2 SVGAGI. The CDR3 totals 15 residues. The DNA for the CDR3 is TGTGCCAGCAGTTACTCGCCAGGGGGTCACTACGAGCAGTACTTC. The encoded protein is CASSYSPGGHYEQYF.

This chain connects TRBV19 to TRBJ1-5, with 8 bases lining up with TRBD1. This CDR3 comprises 14 residues. CDR1 and CDR2 (germline): LNHDA, SQIVND (reference sequence). J lost 6 bases, V lost 3 bases, and 4 bases had no gene match. CDR3 protein: CASSMTGAAQPQHF. The CDR3 DNA sequence: TGTGCCAGTAGTATGACAGGGGCGGCTCAGCCCCAGCATTTT.

CDR3 in DNA: TGTGCCAGCAGCTTTGACAGGGGGCCTGGGGGCTACACCTTC. Translated: CASSFDRGPGGYTF. The J gene is TRBJ1-2, the V gene TRBV5-4, with 10 bases identical to TRBD1. V lost 2 bases to trimming and J lost 8 bases; unmatched junction nucleotides: 6. Germline CDR1 reads SGHNT; CDR2 reads YYREEE (reference sequence). The CDR3 loop spans 14 amino acids.

The chain has TRBV4-1 and TRBJ2-7, with D possibly matching TRBD2 (5 bases). Trimming removed 5 bases from V and 0 bases from J, with 14 bases in between. Germline V gene data show CDR1 as MGHRA and CDR2 as YSYEKL. This CDR3 has 15 residues. In nucleotides, the CDR3 is TGCGCCAGCAGCTCCGGAGGCAGGACCTCCTACGAGCAGTACTTC. It translates to CASSSGGRTSYEQYF.

The chain combines TRBV18 with TRBJ1-5, with D perhaps matching TRBD1 (5 bases). The CDR3 is 15 residues long. V lost 6 bases to trimming and J lost 0 bases, with 12 bases between them. CDR1 and CDR2 (germline): KGHSH, LQKENI. This chain's CDR3 is CASSTGLFSNQPQHF. The CDR3 DNA sequence: TGTGCCAGCTCGACGGGACTCTTTAGCAATCAGCCCCAGCATTTT.

J is TRBJ2-3 and V is TRBV19, with 12 bases identical to TRBD2. The CDR3 is made up of 16 amino acids. V lost 4 bases and J lost 3; bases outside the gene matches: 5. Per the germline V gene, CDR1 is LNHDA and CDR2 is SQIVND (reference sequence). The CDR3 DNA is TGTGCCAGTAGTAACCGACTAGCGGGAGCTACAGATACGCAGTATTTT. It codes for CASSNRLAGATDTQYF.